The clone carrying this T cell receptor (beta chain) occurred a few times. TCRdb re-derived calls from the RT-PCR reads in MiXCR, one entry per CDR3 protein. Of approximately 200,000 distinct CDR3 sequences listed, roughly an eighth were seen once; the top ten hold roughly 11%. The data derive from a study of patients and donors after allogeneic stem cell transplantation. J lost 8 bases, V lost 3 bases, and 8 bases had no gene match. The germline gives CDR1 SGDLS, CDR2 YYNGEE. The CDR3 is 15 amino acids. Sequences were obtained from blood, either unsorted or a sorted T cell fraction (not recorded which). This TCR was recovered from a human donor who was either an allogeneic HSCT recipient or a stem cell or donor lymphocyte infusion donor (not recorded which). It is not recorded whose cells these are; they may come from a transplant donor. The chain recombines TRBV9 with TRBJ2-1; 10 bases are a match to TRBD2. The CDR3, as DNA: TGTGCCAGCAGCGCGGAGCGGGGGGGCCTGGATGAGCAGTTCTTC. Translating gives CASSAERGGLDEQFF.